This T cell receptor beta chain derives from a study of OX40 agonist ivuxolimab in advanced cancers. Study-wide background: Ivuxolimab, an agonist antibody against OX40 (CD134), was given to patients.

The table came from immunoSEQ multiplex PCR; TCRdb's copy has only in-frame clones and leaves some out. The sample has roughly 72,000 clones; 65% to 85% are singletons. This clone appeared a single time. Its antigen is still unknown. Findings of the study overall: The study found among the lowest clonal expansion in partial responders at 0.1-3.0 mg/kg.

CDR1 SGHRS and CDR2 YFSETQ come from the germline V gene. There are 15 residues in the CDR3. V was pared by 4 bases and J by 0 bases, with 11 bases between. The sample here was CD4+ or CD8+ T cells sorted from blood, taken in a trial of the OX40 agonist ivuxolimab. The sequence was obtained from an adult with an advanced solid tumor such as melanoma, head and neck, liver or kidney cancer. The V and J genes are TRBV5-1 and TRBJ1-3; D is possibly TRBD1 (6 bases). CDR3 DNA sequence: TGCGCCAGCAGCGAGGGGGAAGGCTCTGGAAACACCATATATTTT. Its translation is CASSEGEGSGNTIYF.